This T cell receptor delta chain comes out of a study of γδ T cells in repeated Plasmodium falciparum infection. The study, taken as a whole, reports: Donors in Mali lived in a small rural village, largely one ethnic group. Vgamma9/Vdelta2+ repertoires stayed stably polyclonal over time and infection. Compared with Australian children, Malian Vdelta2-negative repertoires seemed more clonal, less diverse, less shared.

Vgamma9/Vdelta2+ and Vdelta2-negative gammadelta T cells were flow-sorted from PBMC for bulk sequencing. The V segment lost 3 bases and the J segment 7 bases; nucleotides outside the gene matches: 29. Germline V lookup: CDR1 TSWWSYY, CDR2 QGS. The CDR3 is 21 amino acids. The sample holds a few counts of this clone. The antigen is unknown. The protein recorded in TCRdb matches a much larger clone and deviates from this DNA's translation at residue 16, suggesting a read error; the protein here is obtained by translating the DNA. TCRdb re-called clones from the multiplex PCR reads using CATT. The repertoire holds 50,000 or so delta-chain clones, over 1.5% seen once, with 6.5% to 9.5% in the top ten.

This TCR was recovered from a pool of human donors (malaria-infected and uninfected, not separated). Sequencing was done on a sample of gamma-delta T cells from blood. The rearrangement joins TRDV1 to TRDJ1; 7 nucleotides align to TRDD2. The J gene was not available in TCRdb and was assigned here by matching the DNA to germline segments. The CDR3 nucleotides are TGTGCTCTTGGGGAGCCCCGGCTCTTCCTAGGGGGCTATCCCAGAAGTACTAAACTCATCTTT. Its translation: CALGEPRLFLGGYPRSTKLIF.